The 6 T cell receptor beta chains listed next were all sequenced from one sample in a study of cytomegalovirus exposure and HLA in healthy donors. PCR involved 60 Vbeta and 13 Jbeta primers. The repertoire was sequenced with immunoSEQ multiplex PCR; TCRdb's copy has only in-frame clones and lacks some. The sample carries about 150,000 clones, 60% to 80% recorded once. Sample: PBMCs. These TCRs come from a woman aged 25 to 39 in good health and CMV-seronegative.

The J gene is TRBJ1-1, the V gene TRBV9; D may be TRBD1 (5 bases). The CDR3 runs to 15 residues. V was clipped by 4 bases and J by 4 bases, with 17 bases between them. Germline loops: CDR1 SGDLS, CDR2 YYNGEE. DNA of the CDR3: TGTGCCAGCAGCCCCCAACCTGACGGGGGCACTGAAGCTTTCTTT. This sequence encodes CASSPQPDGGTEAFF.

The CDR3 spells CASRLEPCGGLDTEAFF. The CDR3 DNA follows: TGTGCAAGTCGCTTAGAGCCCTGTGGAGGACTGGACACTGAAGCTTTCTTT. The rearrangement joins TRBV12-2 to TRBJ1-1. TRBV12-2 is described as a pseudogene. The CDR3 sequence is 17 residues long.

This chain joins TRBV11-1 and TRBJ2-1, with 9 bases matching TRBD2. The V and J ends lost 3 bases and 4 bases, in that order; junction bases with no gene match: 4. The germline CDR1 and CDR2 sequences are SGHAT and FQDESV (reference sequence). The CDR3 is 15 residues long. The CDR3 region is CASSLTSGGYNEQFF. As DNA, the CDR3 is TGTGCCAGCAGCTTGACTAGCGGAGGTTACAATGAGCAGTTCTTC. Together with reference TRBV11-1 and TRBJ2-1, the CDR3 gives the full variable domain: EAEVAQSPRYKITEKSQAVAFWCDPISGHATLYWYRQILGQGPELLVQFQDESVVDDSQLPKDRFSAERLKGVDSTLKIQPAELGDSAMYLCASSLTSGGYNEQFFGPGTRLTVL.

The chain is built from TRBV29-1 and TRBJ2-2; 7 bases fit TRBD2. Trimming removed 3 bases from V and 3 bases from J; junction bases left unmatched: 1. This CDR3 has 13 amino acids. CDR1 SQVTM and CDR2 ANQGSEA come from the germline V gene. The DNA for the CDR3 is TGCAGCGTTGAGCGGGGGTACACCGGGGAGCTGTTTTTT. Its translation: CSVERGYTGELFF.

The chain joins TRBV5-6 to TRBJ1-3, with 7 nucleotides matching TRBD1. The CDR3 is 14 residues long. J gave up 8 bases and V 0 bases, and 5 bases lay outside the gene matches. CDR1 is SGHDT and CDR2 is YYEEEE in the germline V gene. CDR3: CASSLGGQSHTIYF. CDR3 coding DNA: TGTGCCAGCAGCTTGGGGGGACAGTCACACACCATATATTTT.

Concerning this clone itself: Other nucleotide sequences from this sample produce the same CDR3. The V call is TRBV29-1, the J call TRBJ1-2; tentative D call: TRBD1 (6 bases). With 2 bases removed from V and 4 bases from J, the gap between germline ends came to 11 bases. The CDR3 is 13 residues long. Germline CDR1 SQVTM, CDR2 ANQGSEA. CDR3 in DNA: TGCAGCGTTGAATTACAGGGACGCTATGGCTACACCTTC. Translation gives CSVELQGRYGYTF.